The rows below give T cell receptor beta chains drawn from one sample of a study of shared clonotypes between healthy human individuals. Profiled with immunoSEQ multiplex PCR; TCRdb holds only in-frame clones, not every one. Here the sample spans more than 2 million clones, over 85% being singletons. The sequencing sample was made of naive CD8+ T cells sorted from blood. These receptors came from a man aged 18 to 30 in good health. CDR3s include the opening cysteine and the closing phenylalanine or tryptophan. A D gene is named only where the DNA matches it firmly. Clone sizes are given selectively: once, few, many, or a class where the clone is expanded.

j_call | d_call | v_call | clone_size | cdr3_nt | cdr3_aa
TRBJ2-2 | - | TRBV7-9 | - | TGTGCCAGCAGCCGAGAATACGACCCCGATGTGATCTCCGGGGAGCTGTTTTTT | CASSREYDPDVISGELFF
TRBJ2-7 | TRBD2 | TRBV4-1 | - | TGCGCCAGCGGGTTTTTAGCGGGAGGAGACGAGCAGTACTTC | CASGFLAGGDEQYF
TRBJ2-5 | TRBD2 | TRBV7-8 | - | TGTGCCAGCAGCTCCGCTAGCGGGACGTCCCAACAAGAGACCCAGTACTTC | CASSSASGTSQQETQYF
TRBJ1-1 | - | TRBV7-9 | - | TGTGCCAGCAGCCCGAGTGGGGGGCTGCGGACTGAAGCTTTCTTT | CASSPSGGLRTEAFF
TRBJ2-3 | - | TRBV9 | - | TGTGCCAGCAGCCCCGATTCGCGTACGCAGTATTTT | CASSPDSRTQYF
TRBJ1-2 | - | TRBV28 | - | TGTGCCAGCAGTTTGTCCAGGGACGGAGGCTACACCTTC | CASSLSRDGGYTF
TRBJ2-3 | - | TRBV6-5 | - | TGTGCCAGCAGCATTAGCGGCAGCACAGATACGCAGTATTTT | CASSISGSTDTQYF
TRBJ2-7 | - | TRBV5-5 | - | TGTGCCAGCAGCTTGACGGGACACCAACCTTACGAGCAGTACTTC | CASSLTGHQPYEQYF
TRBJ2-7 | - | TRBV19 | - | TGTGCCAGTAGTATCGGGGGTCGCGAGCAGTACTTC | CASSIGGREQYF
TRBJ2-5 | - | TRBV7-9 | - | TGTGCCAGCAGCTCGTGGGGGCCGGAGGAGACCCAGTACTTC | CASSSWGPEETQYF
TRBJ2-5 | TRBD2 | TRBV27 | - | TGTGCCAGCAGTTTCGCGGGGGGTCAAGAGACCCAGTACTTC | CASSFAGGQETQYF
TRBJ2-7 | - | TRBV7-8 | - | TGTGCCAGCAGCCCAGCGCGCACCACCTACGAGCAGTACTTC | CASSPARTTYEQYF
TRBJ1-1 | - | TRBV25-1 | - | TGTGCCAGCAGTGTTAAGGGGTTCACTGAAGCTTTCTTT | CASSVKGFTEAFF
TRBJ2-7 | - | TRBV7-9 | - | TGTGCCAGCAGCCCAAGTACAGGGTCCGCGTACTGGCAGTACTTC | CASSPSTGSAYWQYF
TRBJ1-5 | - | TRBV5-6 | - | TGTGCCAGCAGCTGGGGCAATCAGCCCCAGCATTTT | CASSWGNQPQHF
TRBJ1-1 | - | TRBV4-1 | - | TGCGCCAGCAGCCAAGGCGGGGTCGCCTACACTGAAGCTTTCTTT | CASSQGGVAYTEAFF
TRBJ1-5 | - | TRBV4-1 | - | TGCGCCAGCAGCCAGAGACAGGCGAGCAATCAGCCCCAGCATTTT | CASSQRQASNQPQHF
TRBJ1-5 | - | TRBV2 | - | TGTGCCAGCAGTGAAGCGGGAACGTACAATCAGCCCCAGCATTTT | CASSEAGTYNQPQHF
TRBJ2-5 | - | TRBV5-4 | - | TGTGCCAGCAGCCAGCAGGGTTCAGAGACCCAGTACTTC | CASSQQGSETQYF
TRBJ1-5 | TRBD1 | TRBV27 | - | TGTGCCAGCAGTTTATCCGGGACAGGGAGCAATCAGCCCCAGCATTTT | CASSLSGTGSNQPQHF
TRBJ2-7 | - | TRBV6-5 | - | TGTGCCAGCAGTTCGGAGCAGATTGGCTACGAGCAGTACTTC | CASSSEQIGYEQYF
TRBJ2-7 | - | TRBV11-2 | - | TGTGCCAGCCTGGGGGAAGCTGGCGAGCAGTACTTC | CASLGEAGEQYF
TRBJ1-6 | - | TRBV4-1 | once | TGCGCCAGCAGCCAAGCGAGTTTTAAGGGGAACTATAATTCACCCCTCCACTTT | CASSQASFKGNYNSPLHF
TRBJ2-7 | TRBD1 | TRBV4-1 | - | TGCGCCAGCAGCGAAGGGACAGGGGGCCCTTACGAGCAGTACTTC | CASSEGTGGPYEQYF
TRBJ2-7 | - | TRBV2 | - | TGTGCGTCTGGGACGGAGTCCTACGAGCAGTACTTC | CASGTESYEQYF
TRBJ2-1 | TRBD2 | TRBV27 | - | TGTGCCAGCAGTTTAGTGGCGGGGGGCCGTCGGTCCTACAATGAGCAGTTCTTC | CASSLVAGGRRSYNEQFF
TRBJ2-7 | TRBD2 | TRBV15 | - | TGTGCCACCAGCATGGGACTAGCGGCGTACGAGCAGTACTTC | CATSMGLAAYEQYF
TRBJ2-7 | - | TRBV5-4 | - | TGTGCCAGCAGCCCCCGCCAGGAGCAGTACTTC | CASSPRQEQYF
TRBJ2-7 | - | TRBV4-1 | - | TGCGCCAGCAGCCAAGACGCGGGGCCCTACGAGCAGTACTTC | CASSQDAGPYEQYF
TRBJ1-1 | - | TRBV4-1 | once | TGCGCCAGCAGCCAAGCCGTGGGACATCCATCGGACACTGAAGCTTTCTTT | CASSQAVGHPSDTEAFF
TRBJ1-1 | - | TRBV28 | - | TGTGCCAGCAGTTTCTCCAGGGTCACTGAAGCTTTCTTT | CASSFSRVTEAFF
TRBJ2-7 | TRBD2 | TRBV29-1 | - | TGCAGCGTTAGCGGGAGTAGTTACGAGCAGTACTTC | CSVSGSSYEQYF
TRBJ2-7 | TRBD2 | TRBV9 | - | TGTGCCAGCAGCGAAGGGGGACTAGCGGGAGTCTACGAGCAGTACTTC | CASSEGGLAGVYEQYF
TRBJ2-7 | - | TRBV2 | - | TGTGCCAGCAGTGACGTTAGAACGGGACCCTACGAGCAGTACTTC | CASSDVRTGPYEQYF
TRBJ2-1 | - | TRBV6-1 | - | TGTGCCAGCAGTGAGGCCCCGGGCTCCTACAATGAGCAGTTCTTC | CASSEAPGSYNEQFF
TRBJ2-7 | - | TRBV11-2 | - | TGTGCCAGCAGCTTAGTTGCAGGGGCATTTGGCGAGCAGTACTTC | CASSLVAGAFGEQYF
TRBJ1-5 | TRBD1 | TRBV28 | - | TGTGCCAGCAGTCCACAGGGGTGGAATCAGCCCCAGCATTTT | CASSPQGWNQPQHF
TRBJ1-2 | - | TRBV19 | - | TGTGCCAGTAGTATAACAGGCGACGGCTACACCTTC | CASSITGDGYTF
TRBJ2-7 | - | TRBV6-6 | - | TGTGCCAGCAGTTACTCGGACCCCAGCTCCTACGAGCAGTACTTC | CASSYSDPSSYEQYF
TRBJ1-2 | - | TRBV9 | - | TGTGCCAGCAGCGTAAATACAGGCTTCGGCGGCATAGATGGCTACACCTTC | CASSVNTGFGGIDGYTF